What follows are 13 T cell receptor beta chains derived from one specimen sequenced in a study of radiotherapy plus CTLA-4 blockade in lung cancer. Here immunoSEQ multiplex PCR was the method, and the copy in TCRdb shows in-frame clones only, minus some. The data show 60,000 to 75,000 clones, 60% to 80% seen once. This sample comprised peripheral blood, obtained from a patient treated with radiotherapy plus ipilimumab. These receptors originate from a human donor with non-small cell lung cancer whose response to radiotherapy plus ipilimumab could not be evaluated. Some clones in this sample may be carry-over from other donors' samples.

This clone was recorded a few times. The rearrangement uses TRBV5-5 and TRBJ2-6; a possible D gene is TRBD2 (6 bases). The CDR3 is made up of 18 amino acids. Trimming shortened V by 0 bases and J by 0 bases, and 13 bases separated the two germline ends. CDR1 and CDR2 from the germline V gene are SGHKS and YYEKEE (reference sequence). The CDR3 is CASSLEYGTRSGANVLTF. As DNA, the CDR3 is TGTGCCAGCAGCTTGGAATACGGGACTCGCTCTGGGGCCAACGTCCTGACTTTC.

The chain links TRBV28 to TRBJ1-2; D ambiguous. Trimming stripped 6 bases from V and 7 bases from J, with 9 bases between. From germline, CDR1 is MDHEN and CDR2 SYDVKM. The CDR3 totals 11 residues. The CDR3 coding sequence is TGTGCCAGCAGGGGGAGCTCTGGCTACACCTTC. This translates into CASRGSSGYTF.

The gene calls are TRBV28 and TRBJ1-2; no clear D. The CDR3 totals 15 residues. CDR1 is MDHEN, CDR2 SYDVKM, per germline. Trimming removed 2 bases at V and 2 bases at J, with 12 bases between. CDR3 amino acids: CASSLSEDGNYGYTF. CDR3 nucleotides: TGTGCCAGCAGTTTAAGCGAGGATGGAAACTATGGCTACACCTTC.

This chain connects TRBV6-5 to TRBJ2-1; 7 positions agree with TRBD1. With 6 bases clipped from V and 8 bases from J, the junction kept 10 bases outside the gene matches. The length of the CDR3 is 14 residues. The V gene's germline CDR1 is MNHEY and CDR2 SVGAGI. CDR3 sequence (DNA): TGTGCCAGCAGCCCTGATATACAGGGGTATGAGCAGTTCTTC. As protein: CASSPDIQGYEQFF.

The chain joins TRBV6-4 to TRBJ1-3, with 9 positions matching TRBD1. Germline-derived CDR1 and CDR2 are MRHNA and SNTAGT. The CDR3 sequence is 17 residues long. J was trimmed by 6 bases and V by 0 bases; bases with no gene match: 9. In DNA, the CDR3 is TGTGCCAGCAGTGACTCCGGGGACAGGGTCGTTGAAAACACCATATATTTT. Translated, it gives CASSDSGDRVVENTIYF.

The chain has TRBV4-1 and TRBJ2-1; 7 bases align to TRBD2. The CDR3 has 17 residues. Germline V gene lookup returns CDR1 MGHRA and CDR2 YSYEKL. J gave up 0 bases and V 0 bases, and 5 bases lay outside the gene matches. Here the CDR3 DNA reads TGCGCCAGCAGCCAAGATGACTGGGGGGGCTCCTACAATGAGCAGTTCTTC. It encodes CASSQDDWGGSYNEQFF.

V usage is TRBV28 and J usage is TRBJ1-2; D is possibly TRBD1 (6 bases). This CDR3 region has 14 residues. Germline V lookup: CDR1 MDHEN, CDR2 SYDVKM. V was pared by 6 bases and J by 8 bases, with 19 bases between. This chain's CDR3 is CASRGAGRVGGYTF. In nucleotides, the CDR3 is TGTGCCAGCAGGGGGGCGGGCAGGGTAGGCGGCTACACCTTC.

The chain uses TRBV27 and TRBJ1-4; D is unclear. Germline values: CDR1 MNHEY, CDR2 SMNVEV (reference sequence). There are 15 residues in the CDR3. V was shortened by 1 base and J by 0 bases, with 6 bases between the two germline ends. The DNA for the CDR3 is TGTGCCAGCAGTTTATTGGACTCAACTAATGAAAAACTGTTTTTT. Translation: CASSLLDSTNEKLFF.

The chain carries TRBV5-1 and TRBJ1-1; D not resolved. This CDR3 spans 14 amino acids. The V end was cut by 4 bases, the J end by 0 bases, with 10 bases between. Germline V gives CDR1 SGHRS, CDR2 YFSETQ. CDR3 bases: TGCGCCAGCAGCCCGACACTCTTGAACACTGAAGCTTTCTTT. This sequence encodes CASSPTLLNTEAFF.

The V gene is TRBV5-6, the J gene TRBJ1-5, with 8 positions matching TRBD1. The J segment lost 6 bases and the V segment lost 0 bases, leaving 11 bases of the junction unmatched. Per germline, CDR1 SGHDT and CDR2 YYEEEE. This CDR3 region has 17 residues. The CDR3: CASSLGPRTGRGQPQHF. In nucleotides, the CDR3 is TGTGCCAGCAGCTTGGGGCCGAGGACAGGGAGGGGTCAGCCCCAGCATTTT.

The J gene is TRBJ2-4, the V gene TRBV6-6; tentatively, D is TRBD1 (5 bases). The CDR3 totals 14 residues. V lost 7 bases and J 3 bases, leaving 13 bases between the germline ends. Germline V gene lookup returns CDR1 MNHNY and CDR2 SVGAGI (reference sequence). CDR3 sequence (DNA): TGTGCCAGCACCAATGGGGCAGGCAAAAACATTCAGTACTTC. Its protein is CASTNGAGKNIQYF.

The rearrangement links TRBV6-6 to TRBJ1-5; 7 bases line up with TRBD1. CDR1 and CDR2 (germline): MNHNY, SVGAGI (reference sequence). J lost 3 bases, V lost 6 bases, and 5 bases had no gene match. CDR3 length: 14 amino acids. The CDR3 sequence: CASSAGTDNQPQHF. CDR3 sequence (DNA): TGTGCCAGCAGCGCCGGGACAGACAATCAGCCCCAGCATTTT.

The genes are TRBV5-1 and TRBJ1-1; D uncertain. Trimming cost V 2 bases and J 1 base, with 9 bases left between them. This CDR3 contains 14 residues. Germline loops: CDR1 SGHRS, CDR2 YFSETQ. The CDR3 loop is CASSFGVANTEAFF. The CDR3 DNA is TGCGCCAGCAGCTTCGGTGTCGCGAACACTGAAGCTTTCTTT.